This TCR beta chain originates from a study of blood T cell repertoires in COVID-19. Study-level background: The analysed material was cDNA or gDNA that came from T cells, B-cell-depleted T cells, or PBMCs.

CDR1 and CDR2 (germline): KGHSH, LQKENI. This CDR3 is 13 amino acids long. V lost 6 bases and J 0 bases, leaving 8 bases between the germline ends. Regarding this clone: This CDR3 is also generated by other DNA sequences in the sample.

TCRdb's table, derived via immunoSEQ multiplex PCR, lists solely in-frame clones and lacks some. The sample records about 410,000 clones, just over 85% being singletons. The sequencing sample was made of peripheral blood. The V call is TRBV18, the J call TRBJ1-1; a weak D match, TRBD1 (6 bases). The TCR comes from a woman aged 30 to 39 with active or convalescent COVID-19. CDR3 sequence: CASSGQMNTEAFF. CDR3 bases: TGTGCCAGCTCCGGACAGATGAACACTGAAGCTTTCTTT.